The 27 T cell receptor beta chains below come from one sample, sequenced in a study of OX40 agonist ivuxolimab in advanced cancers. This table comes from immunoSEQ multiplex PCR, and its TCRdb copy is limited to in-frame clones, with some not included. The sample consists of fewer than 200,000 clones, approximately 94% of them appearing once. This material consisted of CD4+ or CD8+ T cells sorted from blood, taken in a trial of the OX40 agonist ivuxolimab. The receptors were gathered from an adult with an advanced solid tumor such as melanoma, head and neck, liver or kidney cancer.

The chain couples TRBV10-3 to TRBJ2-7; D uncertain. Per germline, CDR1 ENHRY and CDR2 SYGVKD. The CDR3 runs to 13 residues. V was cut by 4 bases and J by 3 bases, with 10 bases left in between. The CDR3 nucleotides are TGTGCCATCAGTGGACCGGAAGGCTACGAGCAGTACTTC. As protein: CAISGPEGYEQYF.

The gene calls are TRBV5-1 and TRBJ2-3; 13 bases match TRBD2. The CDR3 sequence is 18 residues long. Germline V lookup: CDR1 SGHRS, CDR2 YFSETQ. Trimming cost V 7 bases and J 1 base; bases outside gene matches: 12. In DNA, the CDR3 is TGCGCCAGCGGGCGCGGCACTAGCGGGGGGGTAGGCACAGATACGCAGTATTTT. Amino acid sequence: CASGRGTSGGVGTDTQYF.

This clone was recorded only once. The chain has TRBV7-8 and TRBJ2-1; tentative D call: TRBD2 (5 bases). The CDR3 is 13 residues long. The germline gives CDR1 SGHVS, CDR2 FQNEAQ. The germline V and J ends were trimmed by 2 bases and 6 bases, with 8 bases remaining between them. The CDR3 reads CASSLIEGNEQFF. The CDR3 region has the DNA TGTGCCAGCAGCTTAATTGAGGGCAATGAGCAGTTCTTC.

The V gene is TRBV29-1, the J gene TRBJ1-1; D call uncertain. The CDR3 sequence is 14 residues long. Germline values: CDR1 SQVTM, CDR2 ANQGSEA. Trimming pared 4 bases from V and 2 bases from J, leaving 14 bases between. The DNA for the CDR3 is TGCAGCGTTGGGTACCCGGGTAAAAACACTGAAGCTTTCTTT. This encodes CSVGYPGKNTEAFF.

This chain links TRBV11-2 with TRBJ2-5, with D possibly being TRBD2 (5 bases). CDR3 length equals 10 residues. V was trimmed by 5 bases and J by 9 bases, leaving 7 bases between them. Germline lookup yields CDR1 SGHAT and CDR2 FQNNGV. The DNA of the CDR3 is TGTGCCAGCAGCCTCGGGGCCCAGTACTTC. Protein: CASSLGAQYF.

This chain uses TRBV19 with TRBJ2-3; tentatively, D is TRBD1 (5 bases). Trimming removed 9 bases from V and 3 bases from J, with 28 bases in between. Germline assignment: CDR1 LNHDA and CDR2 SQIVND (reference sequence). The CDR3 runs 18 residues. The CDR3 here is CASGQGNGVLGVTDTQYF. CDR3 nucleotide sequence: TGTGCCAGCGGTCAGGGCAATGGGGTCCTTGGGGTGACAGATACGCAGTATTTT. Filled out from reference TRBV19 and TRBJ2-3, the complete variable domain reads DGGITQSPKYLFRKEGQNVTLSCEQNLNHDAMYWYRQDPGQGLRLIYYSQIVNDFQKGDIAEGYSVSREKKESFPLTVTSAQKNPTAFYLCASGQGNGVLGVTDTQYFGPGTRLTVL.

The chain has TRBV5-6 and TRBJ1-5; 9 bases map to TRBD1. CDR1 and CDR2 (germline): SGHDT, YYEEEE. Unmatched junction bases numbered 7, after V lost 2 bases and J lost 7 bases. The CDR3 length is 15 residues. In DNA, the CDR3 is TGTGCCAGCAGCTTCTCGACAGGGGGTAAGCAGCCCCAGCATTTT. Its translation is CASSFSTGGKQPQHF.

In DNA form, the CDR3 reads TGTGCCACCAGCAGAGATGGTGCGACGGGACGGGCGGTGGACATTCAGTACTTC. Amino acid sequence: CATSRDGATGRAVDIQYF. This sequence joins TRBV15 and TRBJ2-4; TRBD1 or TRBD2 may be the D gene (5 bases each). This CDR3 has 18 amino acids. Germline V gene data show CDR1 as LNHNV and CDR2 as YYDKDF (reference sequence). Trimming took 0 bases from V and 8 from J, leaving 23 bases between them.

The rearrangement uses TRBV19 and TRBJ2-3; a possible D gene is TRBD1 (5 bases). Looked up from germline, CDR1 is LNHDA and CDR2 is SQIVND (reference sequence). Deletions cut 6 bases from V and 0 bases from J, with 7 bases between. The CDR3 covers 13 residues. In DNA form, the CDR3 reads TGTGCCAGTAGGGCAGGGAGCACAGATACGCAGTATTTT. Protein sequence: CASRAGSTDTQYF. The whole variable domain, filled in from reference TRBV19 and TRBJ2-3, reads DGGITQSPKYLFRKEGQNVTLSCEQNLNHDAMYWYRQDPGQGLRLIYYSQIVNDFQKGDIAEGYSVSREKKESFPLTVTSAQKNPTAFYLCASRAGSTDTQYFGPGTRLTVL.

The chain employs TRBV18 and TRBJ2-7, with 11 bases matching TRBD1. Germline values: CDR1 KGHSH, CDR2 LQKENI. V shed 3 bases, J shed 6 bases, and the junction held 7 bases outside the gene matches. The CDR3 is made up of 15 amino acids. CDR3 loop: CASSPSGQGVSEQYF. DNA for the CDR3: TGTGCCAGCTCACCCTCGGGACAGGGGGTATCCGAGCAGTACTTC.

The chain is built from TRBV5-8 and TRBJ1-3; weak D call: TRBD1 (5 bases). The germline gives CDR1 SGHTS, CDR2 YDEGEE. The CDR3 loop spans 16 amino acids. Trimming cost V 2 bases and J 0 bases, with 12 bases left between them. CDR3 sequence (DNA): TGTGCCAGCAGCTTTTTTAGGGGCTCCTCTGGAAACACCATATATTTT. Its protein is CASSFFRGSSGNTIYF.

The chain combines TRBV7-2 with TRBJ2-3; D is uncertain. Trimming removed 5 bases at V and 0 bases at J, with 12 bases between. Germline V gene sequence: CDR1 SGHTA, CDR2 FQGNSA. This CDR3 region has 15 residues. The CDR3 protein is CASSLRRSSTDTQYF. CDR3 nucleotides: TGTGCCAGCAGCCTCCGACGGTCTAGCACAGATACGCAGTATTTT.

This chain connects TRBV5-1 to TRBJ2-7; D perhaps matches TRBD2 (5 bases). Trimming took off 0 bases at V and 2 bases at J, with 12 bases between the two ends. This CDR3 contains 15 residues. Germline assignment: CDR1 SGHRS and CDR2 YFSETQ. The CDR3: CASSLDQRSTYEQYF. The CDR3 region has the DNA TGCGCCAGCAGCTTGGATCAGCGGTCGACCTACGAGCAGTACTTC.

The V gene is TRBV5-1, the J gene TRBJ1-1, with D perhaps TRBD1 (5 bases). The CDR3 sequence is 15 residues long. The V gene lost 1 base and the J gene lost 0 bases, with 10 bases spanning the gap. Germline V gives CDR1 SGHRS, CDR2 YFSETQ. CDR3 sequence reads: CASSLQGSMNTEAFF. As DNA, the CDR3 is TGCGCCAGCAGCTTGCAGGGCTCTATGAACACTGAAGCTTTCTTT.

The V and J genes are TRBV18 and TRBJ1-3; 9 bases fit TRBD1. Germline V gene lookup returns CDR1 KGHSH and CDR2 LQKENI. The CDR3 contains 17 residues. J was trimmed by 2 bases and V by 3 bases; bases with no gene match: 8. CDR3 bases: TGTGCCAGCTCACCGCCACAGGGGGCGCGGACTGGAAACACCATATATTTT. Its translation is CASSPPQGARTGNTIYF.

The chain joins TRBV18 to TRBJ2-7; TRBD1 matches 8 bases. The CDR3 extends over 15 amino acids. Germline CDR1 is KGHSH and CDR2 is LQKENI. Trimming removed 6 bases from V and 1 base from J; junction bases left unmatched: 8. The CDR3 reads CASSREGTGSYEQYF. The CDR3 DNA is TGTGCCAGCTCTCGCGAAGGGACAGGATCCTACGAGCAGTACTTC.

V is TRBV7-2 and J is TRBJ2-7; 14 bases map to TRBD2. The germline V gene encodes CDR1 SGHTA and CDR2 FQGNSA. The CDR3 contains 16 residues. Trimming cost V 0 bases and J 7 bases; bases outside gene matches: 5. CDR3 in DNA: TGTGCCAGCAGCTTAGCTGCCGGACTAGCGGGGGGTGAGCAGTACTTC. Its protein product is CASSLAAGLAGGEQYF.

The chain employs TRBV28 and TRBJ1-2, with 7 bases identical to TRBD1. The germline V gene encodes CDR1 MDHEN and CDR2 SYDVKM. The junction had 8 bases not matched to a gene; V was cut back by 4 bases and J by 6 bases. The CDR3 has 14 amino acids. The CDR3 here is CASSYPRQGDGYTF. CDR3 DNA sequence: TGTGCCAGCAGTTACCCCCGGCAGGGGGATGGCTACACCTTC.

As concerns this clone: Other DNA sequences in the sample encode the same CDR3. This chain uses TRBV11-2 with TRBJ1-1, with D unclear. Trimming cost V 4 bases and J 1 base, with 7 bases left between them. The germline gives CDR1 SGHAT, CDR2 FQNNGV. The CDR3 spans 13 residues. CDR3 nucleotide sequence: TGTGCCAGCAGCTCCCAAGGGAACACTGAAGCTTTCTTT. It encodes CASSSQGNTEAFF.

The V gene is TRBV11-2, the J gene TRBJ2-1, with 10 bases fitting TRBD2. V shed 10 bases, J shed 8 bases, and the junction held 14 bases outside the gene matches. From germline, CDR1 is SGHAT and CDR2 FQNNGV. The CDR3 is made up of 15 amino acids. CDR3 in DNA: TGTGCCACCAGGGCGATAGCGGGAGGCCATTATGAGCAGTTCTTC. The encoded protein is CATRAIAGGHYEQFF.

The J gene is TRBJ2-1, the V gene TRBV27; 12 nucleotides agree with TRBD2. CDR3 length equals 19 residues. J was trimmed by 3 bases and V by 6 bases; bases with no gene match: 15. The V gene's germline CDR1 is MNHEY and CDR2 SMNVEV (reference sequence). Here the CDR3 reads CASRGPLGLAGSGYNEQFF. In nucleotides, the CDR3 is TGTGCCAGCAGGGGGCCCTTAGGACTAGCGGGATCAGGCTACAATGAGCAGTTCTTC.

The chain has TRBV7-8 and TRBJ1-4; weak D call: TRBD1 (5 bases). V was trimmed by 5 bases and J by 8 bases, leaving 18 bases between them. The V gene's germline CDR1 is SGHVS and CDR2 FQNEAQ. The CDR3 runs to 15 residues. The DNA for the CDR3 is TGTGCCAGCAGCAAGTTGCTCGGGGACGGCGAAAAACTGTTTTTT. Translation gives CASSKLLGDGEKLFF.

Here the CDR3 reads CASSLAEDTETQYF. Written as DNA, the CDR3 is TGCGCCAGCAGCTTGGCCGAGGACACAGAGACCCAGTACTTC. The V call is TRBV5-1, the J call TRBJ2-5, with D maybe TRBD1 (5 bases). Germline V lookup: CDR1 SGHRS, CDR2 YFSETQ. V shed 0 bases and J shed 4 bases, with 10 bases lying between them. The CDR3 loop spans 14 amino acids.

This chain links TRBV7-6 with TRBJ2-7, with 11 bases aligning to TRBD1. CDR1 and CDR2 from the germline V gene are SGHVS and FNYEAQ. V gave up 3 bases and J gave up 2 bases; unmatched junction bases: 3. The CDR3 covers 15 residues. CDR3 protein: CASSFGQGAPYEQYF. The DNA of the CDR3 is TGTGCCAGCAGCTTCGGACAGGGGGCCCCCTACGAGCAGTACTTC.

The chain joins TRBV7-9 to TRBJ1-2, with no clear D. Trimming left V 7 bases short and J 13 bases short, with 22 bases between. Germline-derived CDR1 and CDR2 are SEHNR and FQNEAQ (reference sequence). The CDR3 sequence is 13 residues long. For the CDR3, the DNA is TGTGCCAGCACGAATCGAAGGGAGGAGGGATGCACCTTC. This codes for CASTNRREEGCTF.

The rearrangement links TRBV19 to TRBJ2-2; 8 positions match TRBD1. The CDR3 extends over 15 amino acids. With 9 bases clipped from V and 3 bases from J, the junction kept 9 bases outside the gene matches. Per germline, CDR1 LNHDA and CDR2 SQIVND (reference sequence). CDR3 DNA: TGTGCCAGCGCAGGGGGCTGGTTGGACACCGGGGAGCTGTTTTTT. This sequence encodes CASAGGWLDTGELFF.

This clone was counted once. The gene calls are TRBV11-2 and TRBJ1-3; 9 bases fit TRBD1. The CDR3 consists of 13 residues. V lost 10 bases and J lost 4; bases outside the gene matches: 5. Germline V gene sequence: CDR1 SGHAT, CDR2 FQNNGV. In nucleotides, the CDR3 is TGTGCCAACACAGGGGGCGCGGGAAACACCATATATTTT. Amino acids: CANTGGAGNTIYF.